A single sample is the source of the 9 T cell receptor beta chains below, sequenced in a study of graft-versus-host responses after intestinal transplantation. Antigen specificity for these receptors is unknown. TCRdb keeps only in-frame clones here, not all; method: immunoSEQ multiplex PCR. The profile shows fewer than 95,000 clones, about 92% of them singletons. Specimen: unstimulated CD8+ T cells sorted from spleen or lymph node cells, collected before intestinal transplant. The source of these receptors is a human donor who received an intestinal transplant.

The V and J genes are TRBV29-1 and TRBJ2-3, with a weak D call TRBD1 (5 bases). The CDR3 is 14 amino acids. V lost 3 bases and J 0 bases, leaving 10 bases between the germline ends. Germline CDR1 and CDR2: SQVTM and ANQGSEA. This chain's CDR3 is CSVEPQESTDTQYF. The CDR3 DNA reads TGCAGCGTTGAGCCACAGGAGAGCACAGATACGCAGTATTTT.

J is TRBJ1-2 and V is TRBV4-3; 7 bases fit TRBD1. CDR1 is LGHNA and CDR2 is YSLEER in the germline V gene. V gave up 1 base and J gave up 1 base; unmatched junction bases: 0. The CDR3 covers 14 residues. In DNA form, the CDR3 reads TGCGCCAGCAGCCAAGCAGGGGGTAACTATGGCTACACCTTC. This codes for CASSQAGGNYGYTF.

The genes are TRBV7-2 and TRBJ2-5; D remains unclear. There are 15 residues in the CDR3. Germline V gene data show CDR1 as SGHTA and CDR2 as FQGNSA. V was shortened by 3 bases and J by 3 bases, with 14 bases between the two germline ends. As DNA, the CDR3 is TGTGCCAGCAGCTTGGTGGGCCAGGATAAAGAGACCCAGTACTTC. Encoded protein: CASSLVGQDKETQYF. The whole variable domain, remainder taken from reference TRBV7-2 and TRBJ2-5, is GAGVSQSPSNKVTEKGKDVELRCDPISGHTALYWYRQSLGQGLEFLIYFQGNSAPDKSGLPSDRFSAERTGGSVSTLTIQRTQQEDSAVYLCASSLVGQDKETQYFGPGTRLLVL.

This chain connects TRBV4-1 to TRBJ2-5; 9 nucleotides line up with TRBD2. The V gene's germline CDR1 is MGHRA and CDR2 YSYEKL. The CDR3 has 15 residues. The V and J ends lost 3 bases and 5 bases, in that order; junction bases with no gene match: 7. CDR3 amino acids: CASSHIAGGQETQYF. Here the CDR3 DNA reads TGCGCCAGCAGCCATATCGCGGGGGGGCAGGAGACCCAGTACTTC.

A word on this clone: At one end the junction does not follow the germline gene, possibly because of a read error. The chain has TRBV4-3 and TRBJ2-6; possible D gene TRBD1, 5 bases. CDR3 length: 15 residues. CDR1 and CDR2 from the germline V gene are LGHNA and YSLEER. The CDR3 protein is CVSSQISSGANALTF. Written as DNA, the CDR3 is TGCGTCAGCAGCCAGATAAGCTCTGGGGCCAACGCCCTGACTTTC.

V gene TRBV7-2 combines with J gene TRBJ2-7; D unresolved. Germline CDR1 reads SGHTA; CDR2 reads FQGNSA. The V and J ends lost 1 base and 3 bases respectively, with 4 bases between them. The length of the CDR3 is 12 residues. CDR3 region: CASSLVLYEQYF. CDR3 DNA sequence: TGTGCCAGCAGCTTAGTTCTCTACGAGCAGTACTTC.

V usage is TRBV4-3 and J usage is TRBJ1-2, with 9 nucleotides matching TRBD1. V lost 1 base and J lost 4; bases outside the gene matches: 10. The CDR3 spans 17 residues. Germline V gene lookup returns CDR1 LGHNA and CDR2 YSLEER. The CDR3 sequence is CASSQGLMGQGPYGYTF. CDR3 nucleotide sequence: TGCGCCAGCAGCCAAGGTCTCATGGGACAGGGTCCCTATGGCTACACCTTC.

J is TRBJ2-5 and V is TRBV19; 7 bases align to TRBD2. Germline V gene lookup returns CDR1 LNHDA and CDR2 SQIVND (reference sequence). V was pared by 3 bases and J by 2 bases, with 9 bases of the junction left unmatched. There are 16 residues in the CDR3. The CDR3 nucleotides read TGTGCCAGTAGTATCAGACTAGCCTATGATCAAGAGACCCAGTACTTC. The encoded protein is CASSIRLAYDQETQYF.

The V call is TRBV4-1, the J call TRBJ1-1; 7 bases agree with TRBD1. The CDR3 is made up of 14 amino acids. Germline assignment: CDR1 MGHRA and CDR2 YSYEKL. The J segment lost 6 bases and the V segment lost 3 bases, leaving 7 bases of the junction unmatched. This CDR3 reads CASSQVSGTAEAFF. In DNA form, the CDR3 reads TGCGCCAGCAGCCAGGTATCCGGGACAGCTGAAGCTTTCTTT.